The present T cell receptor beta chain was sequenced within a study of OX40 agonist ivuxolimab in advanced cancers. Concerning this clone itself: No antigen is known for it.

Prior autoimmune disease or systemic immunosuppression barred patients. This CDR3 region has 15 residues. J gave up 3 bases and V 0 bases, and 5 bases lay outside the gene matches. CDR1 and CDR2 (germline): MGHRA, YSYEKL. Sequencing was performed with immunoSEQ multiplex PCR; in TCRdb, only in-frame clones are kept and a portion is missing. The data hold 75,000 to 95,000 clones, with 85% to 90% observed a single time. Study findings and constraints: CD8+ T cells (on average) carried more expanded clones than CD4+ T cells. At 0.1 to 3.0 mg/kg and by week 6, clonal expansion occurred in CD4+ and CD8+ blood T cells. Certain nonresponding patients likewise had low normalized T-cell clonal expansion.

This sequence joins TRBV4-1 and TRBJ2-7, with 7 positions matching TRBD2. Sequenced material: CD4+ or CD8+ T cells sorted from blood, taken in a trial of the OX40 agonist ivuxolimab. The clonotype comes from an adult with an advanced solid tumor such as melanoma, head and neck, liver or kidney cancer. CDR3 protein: CASSQERAGVYEQYF. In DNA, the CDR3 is TGCGCCAGCAGCCAAGAACGGGCGGGAGTCTACGAGCAGTACTTC.